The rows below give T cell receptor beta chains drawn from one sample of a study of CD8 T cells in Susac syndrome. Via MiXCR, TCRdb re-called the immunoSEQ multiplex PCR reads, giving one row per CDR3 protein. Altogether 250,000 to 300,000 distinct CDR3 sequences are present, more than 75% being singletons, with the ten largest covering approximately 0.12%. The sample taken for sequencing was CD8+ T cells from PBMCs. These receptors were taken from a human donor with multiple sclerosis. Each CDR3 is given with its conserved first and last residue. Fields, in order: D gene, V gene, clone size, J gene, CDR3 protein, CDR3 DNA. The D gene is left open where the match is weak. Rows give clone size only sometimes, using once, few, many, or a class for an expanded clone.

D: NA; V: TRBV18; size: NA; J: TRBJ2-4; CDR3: CASSPSEGEAKNIQYF; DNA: TGTGCCAGCTCACCATCAGAGGGGGAAGCCAAAAACATTCAGTACTTC
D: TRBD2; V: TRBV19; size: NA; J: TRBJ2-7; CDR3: CASKTGLAGVYEQYF; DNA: TGTGCCAGTAAGACGGGACTAGCGGGAGTCTACGAGCAGTACTTC
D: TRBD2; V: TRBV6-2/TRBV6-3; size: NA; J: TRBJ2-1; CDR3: CASSSPGLAGPRRFF; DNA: TGTGCCAGCAGTTCCCCGGGACTAGCGGGACCCCGGCGGTTCTTC
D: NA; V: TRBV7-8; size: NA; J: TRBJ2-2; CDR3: CASSEKVLSGELFF; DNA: TGTGCCAGCAGCGAAAAGGTCCTCTCCGGGGAGCTGTTTTTT
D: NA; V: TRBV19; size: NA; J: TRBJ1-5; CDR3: CASNTGSGIYSNQPQHF; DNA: TGTGCCAGTAATACAGGGTCGGGGATATATAGCAATCAGCCCCAGCATTTT
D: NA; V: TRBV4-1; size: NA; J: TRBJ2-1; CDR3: CASSQDGAHSGFRNEQFF; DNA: TGCGCCAGCAGCCAAGATGGCGCACATAGCGGCTTTCGCAATGAGCAGTTCTTC
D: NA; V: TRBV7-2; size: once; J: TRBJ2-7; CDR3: CASRGPGEQYF; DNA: TGTGCCAGCAGGGGGCCCGGCGAGCAGTACTTC
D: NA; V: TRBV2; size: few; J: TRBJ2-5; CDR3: CASSEGVLGETQYF; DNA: TGTGCCAGCAGTGAAGGAGTGCTGGGGGAGACCCAGTACTTC
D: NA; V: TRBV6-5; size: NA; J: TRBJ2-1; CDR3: CASSYDGSLSYNEQFF; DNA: TGTGCCAGCAGTTACGACGGATCGCTATCCTACAATGAGCAGTTCTTC
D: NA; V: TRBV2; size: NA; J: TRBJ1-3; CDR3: CASSEVRGLVGNTIYF; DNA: TGTGCCAGCAGTGAAGTGCGGGGGCTTGTTGGAAACACCATATATTTT
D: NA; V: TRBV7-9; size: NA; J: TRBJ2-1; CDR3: CASSLAGAHEQFF; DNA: TGTGCCAGCAGCTTAGCGGGAGCACATGAGCAGTTCTTC
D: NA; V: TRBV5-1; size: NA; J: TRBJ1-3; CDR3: CASSLRRGNPGAAENTIYF; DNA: TGCGCCAGCAGCTTAAGGCGCGGGAACCCGGGGGCAGCTGAAAACACCATATATTTT
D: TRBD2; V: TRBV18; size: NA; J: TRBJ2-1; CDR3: CASSPERGPLYNEQFF; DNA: TGTGCCAGCTCACCTGAGCGGGGGCCTTTATACAATGAGCAGTTCTTC
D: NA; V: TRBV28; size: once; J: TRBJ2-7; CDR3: CASAGSRTLVYEQYF; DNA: TGTGCCAGCGCCGGATCAAGAACCTTGGTCTACGAGCAGTACTTC
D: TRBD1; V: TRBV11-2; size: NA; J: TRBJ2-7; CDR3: CASSLDPTGGYEQYF; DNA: TGTGCCAGCAGCTTAGATCCCACAGGGGGCTACGAGCAGTACTTC
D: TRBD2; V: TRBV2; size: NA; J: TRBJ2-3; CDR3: CASSPTGAGGPDTQYF; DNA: TGTGCCAGCAGCCCCACCGGAGCGGGAGGGCCAGATACGCAGTATTTT
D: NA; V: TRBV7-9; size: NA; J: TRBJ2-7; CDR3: CASSLGSKNEQYF; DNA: TGTGCCAGCAGCTTGGGATCCAAGAACGAGCAGTACTTC
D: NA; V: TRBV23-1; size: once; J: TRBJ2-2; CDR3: CASSHLWARANTGELFF; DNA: TGCGCCAGCAGTCACCTGTGGGCCCGAGCGAACACCGGGGAGCTGTTTTTT
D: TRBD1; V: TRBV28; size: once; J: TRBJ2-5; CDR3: CASSSRQGAEETQYF; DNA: TGTGCCAGCAGTTCAAGACAGGGGGCTGAAGAGACCCAGTACTTC
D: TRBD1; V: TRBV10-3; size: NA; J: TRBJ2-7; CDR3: CAISEAGTGHPAYEQYF; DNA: TGTGCCATCAGTGAGGCCGGGACAGGGCACCCGGCCTACGAGCAGTACTTC
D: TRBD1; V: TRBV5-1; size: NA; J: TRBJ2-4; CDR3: CASSLDNRGLLNIQYF; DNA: TGCGCCAGCAGCTTGGACAACAGGGGGCTATTGAACATTCAGTACTTC
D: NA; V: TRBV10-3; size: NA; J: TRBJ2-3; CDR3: CAISSESGSTDTQYF; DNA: TGTGCCATCAGCTCAGAAAGCGGGAGCACAGATACGCAGTATTTT
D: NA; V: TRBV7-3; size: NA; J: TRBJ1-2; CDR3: CASSLKGLKGCGYTF; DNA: TGTGCCAGCAGCTTAAAAGGTCTCAAAGGGTGCGGCTACACCTTC
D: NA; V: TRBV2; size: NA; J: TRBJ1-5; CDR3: CASSEGPNRAKDQPQHF; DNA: TGTGCCAGCAGTGAAGGCCCTAACAGGGCTAAGGATCAGCCCCAGCATTTT
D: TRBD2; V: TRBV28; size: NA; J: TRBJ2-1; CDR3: CASRTAGGSNEQFF; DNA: TGTGCCAGCAGGACAGCGGGAGGATCCAATGAGCAGTTCTTC
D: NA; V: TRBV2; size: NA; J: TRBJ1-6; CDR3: CARRTTQVLNSPLHF; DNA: TGTGCCAGACGGACAACACAGGTCCTTAATTCACCCCTCCACTTT
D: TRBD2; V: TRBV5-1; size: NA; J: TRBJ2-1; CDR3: CASSLALGAGIREQFF; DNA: TGCGCCAGCAGCTTGGCACTAGGAGCGGGAATCCGTGAGCAGTTCTTC
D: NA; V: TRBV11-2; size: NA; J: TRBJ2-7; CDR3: CASSLESPYEQYF; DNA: TGTGCCAGCAGCTTAGAAAGCCCCTACGAGCAGTACTTC
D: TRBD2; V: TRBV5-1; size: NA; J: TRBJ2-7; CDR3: CASSPVGTTLAGGFYEQYF; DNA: TGCGCCAGCAGCCCGGTTGGGACCACCCTAGCGGGAGGATTCTACGAGCAGTACTTC
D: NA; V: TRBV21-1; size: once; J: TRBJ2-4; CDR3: CASSRRGIKNIQYF; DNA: TGTGCCAGCAGCCGAAGGGGGATTAAAAACATTCAGTACTTC
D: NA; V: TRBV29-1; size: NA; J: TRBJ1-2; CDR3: CSVWGLLNYGYTF; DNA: TGCAGCGTCTGGGGACTCCTTAACTATGGCTACACCTTC
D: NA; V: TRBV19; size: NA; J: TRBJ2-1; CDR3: CASSMSSYNEQFF; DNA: TGTGCCAGTAGTATGAGTAGTTACAATGAGCAGTTCTTC